The T cell receptor beta chain described here comes from a study of long-term antiretroviral therapy in people with HIV. Whole-study results and caveats: Clonal populations expanded prior to ART predominated within the repertoire at all time points.

Note on this clone: The target antigen is unknown.

It was version v3.0 of the immunoSEQ assay that was run at survey level. Generated by immunoSEQ multiplex PCR, the TCRdb table keeps only in-frame clones and is missing some. Here the sample spans 20,000 to 25,000 clones, roughly three quarters being singletons. The length of the CDR3 is 13 residues. Germline V gives CDR1 LNHNV, CDR2 YYDKDF (reference sequence). V was clipped by 4 bases and J by 1 base, with 6 bases between them. Material: unsorted PBMCs, obtained 1.1 years before starting antiretroviral therapy. The receptor was isolated from a woman between 40 and 50 years old with HIV. The chain joins TRBV15 to TRBJ2-3; D ambiguous. The CDR3, as DNA: TGTGCCACCAGCAATCAGGGCACAGATACGCAGTATTTT. Translation gives CATSNQGTDTQYF.